This TCR beta chain came from a study of blood T cells in healthy people across ages. Then a second PCR, running roughly 7 to 11 cycles, was carried out with a sample-barcoded 5' primer and a J-beta primer mix. Unique molecular identifiers of 12 random nucleotides labeled each cDNA. TCRdb redid the calling of the 5' RACE reads with MiXCR, one entry per CDR3 protein. This table holds fewer than 1 million distinct CDR3 sequences, roughly 44% found once. CDR3 size: 14 residues. Trimming cost V 1 base and J 8 bases, with 14 bases left between them. CDR1 is MNHNS and CDR2 is SASEGT in the germline V gene. This clonotype was observed a few times.

The chain combines TRBV6-1 with TRBJ1-2; D unresolved. Sequencing was done on a sample of blood. The TCR comes from a man aged 55 to 70 in good health. In DNA form, the CDR3 reads TGTGCCAGCAGTGAAGGACATGGTCTGGGGGGCTACACCTTC. Protein: CASSEGHGLGGYTF.